What follows are 29 T cell receptor beta chains derived from one specimen sequenced in a study of PD-1 blockade in classical Hodgkin lymphoma. Method: immunoSEQ multiplex PCR; TCRdb's copy keeps in-frame clones and lacks some. The sample yields 21,000 or so clones, around 77% seen once. Relapse was seen in all patients after autologous stem cell transplantation, and brentuximab vedotin exposure was variable. The sequences come from peripheral blood mononuclear cells (PBMCs), collected before the second cycle of nivolumab. These receptors originate from a human donor with classical Hodgkin lymphoma.

The J gene is TRBJ1-6, the V gene TRBV12-5; D not certain. V was pared by 5 bases and J by 9 bases, with 8 bases between. The CDR3 consists of 12 residues. Germline assignment: CDR1 LGHNT and CDR2 FRNRAP. The chain's CDR3 is CASGRPSSPLHF. For the CDR3, the DNA is TGTGCTAGTGGTCGGCCAAGTTCACCCCTCCACTTT.

This clone showed up just once. The genes are TRBV9 and TRBJ2-6, with TRBD1 matching over 10 bases. Germline CDR1 is SGDLS and CDR2 is YYNGEE. Trimming cost V 4 bases and J 2 bases; bases outside gene matches: 9. The CDR3 loop spans 18 amino acids. As DNA, the CDR3 is TGTGCCAGCAGCCCGCGGACAGGGGGAGTAACTGGGGCCAACGTCCTGACTTTC. Residues: CASSPRTGGVTGANVLTF. Together with reference TRBV9 and TRBJ2-6, the CDR3 gives the full variable domain: DSGVTQTPKHLITATGQRVTLRCSPRSGDLSVYWYQQSLDQGLQFLIQYYNGEERAKGNILERFSAQQFPDLHSELNLSSLELGDSALYFCASSPRTGGVTGANVLTFGAGSRLTVL.

The chain is built from TRBV5-4 and TRBJ1-2, with D unclear. The germline V and J ends were trimmed by 4 bases and 7 bases, with 14 bases remaining between them. This CDR3 spans 13 amino acids. CDR1 SGHNT and CDR2 YYREEE come from the germline V gene (reference sequence). This chain's CDR3 is CASSLSREGGYTF. CDR3 nucleotides: TGTGCCAGCAGCCTTTCGCGGGAAGGTGGCTACACCTTC.

The genes are TRBV14 and TRBJ2-1, with TRBD2 matching over 8 bases. CDR3 length: 16 amino acids. Germline V lookup: CDR1 SGHDN, CDR2 FVKESK. With 0 bases clipped from V and 6 bases from J, the junction kept 7 bases outside the gene matches. In DNA form, the CDR3 reads TGTGCCAGCAGCCAAGATCAGGGACTAGGGGGCAATGAGCAGTTCTTC. Translation gives CASSQDQGLGGNEQFF.

The rearrangement joins TRBV10-2 to TRBJ2-7; D not certain. This CDR3 has 12 amino acids. Germline V gene sequence: CDR1 WSHSY, CDR2 SAAADI. Trimming pared 2 bases from V and 5 bases from J, leaving 7 bases between. The CDR3 region has the DNA TGCGCCAGCAGTGAGCAAGGGAACGAGCAGTACGTC. Translated: CASSEQGNEQYV.

The CDR3 sequence: CASGLPSGTGHSYEQYF. In DNA, the CDR3 is TGTGCTAGTGGTTTGCCGTCCGGGACAGGGCATTCATACGAGCAGTACTTC. This chain uses TRBV12-5 with TRBJ2-7, with TRBD1 identical over 9 bases. V gave up 2 bases and J gave up 4 bases; unmatched junction bases: 12. The CDR3 has 17 residues. Germline V gene lookup returns CDR1 LGHNT and CDR2 FRNRAP. The whole variable domain, filled in from reference TRBV12-5 and TRBJ2-7, reads DARVTQTPRHKVTEMGQEVTMRCQPILGHNTVFWYRQTMMQGLELLAYFRNRAPLDDSGMPKDRFSAEMPDATLATLKIQPSEPRDSAVYFCASGLPSGTGHSYEQYFGPGTRLTVT.

This clone was observed a few times. This sequence joins TRBV5-5 and TRBJ1-1; D unresolved. Trimming removed 4 bases at V and 0 bases at J, with 13 bases between. The CDR3 covers 15 residues. The V gene's germline CDR1 is SGHKS and CDR2 YYEKEE (reference sequence). CDR3 DNA sequence: TGTGCCAGCAGCCAGTCAGGAGACATGAACACTGAAGCTTTCTTT. This encodes CASSQSGDMNTEAFF.

The chain combines TRBV11-2 with TRBJ1-6, with D unresolved. The germline V gene has CDR1 SGHAT and CDR2 FQNNGV. Trimming left V 0 bases short and J 9 bases short, with 6 bases between. CDR3 length: 13 residues. The CDR3 nucleotides read TGTGCCAGCAGCTTAGACTTATCTTCACCCCTCCACTTT. Translating gives CASSLDLSSPLHF.

The rearrangement links TRBV27 to TRBJ1-4; 7 bases map to TRBD1. Looked up from germline, CDR1 is MNHEY and CDR2 is SMNVEV (reference sequence). The CDR3 has 15 amino acids. With V trimmed by 4 bases and J by 4 bases, 6 bases remained unmatched. Written as DNA, the CDR3 is TGTGCCAGCAGTTCGTCGGGACAGCTTAATGAAAAACTGTTTTTT. It specifies CASSSSGQLNEKLFF.

The CDR3: CASSQDQTGREKLFF. CDR3 nucleotides: TGCGCCAGCAGCCAAGACCAGACAGGGAGGGAAAAACTGTTTTTT. The chain combines TRBV4-3 with TRBJ1-4, with 7 bases aligning to TRBD1. J lost 8 bases, V lost 0 bases, and 6 bases had no gene match. This CDR3 spans 15 amino acids. CDR1 and CDR2 (germline): LGHNA, YSLEER.

The chain couples TRBV7-6 to TRBJ1-1; 8 nucleotides line up with TRBD1. The junction had 4 bases not matched to a gene; V was cut back by 3 bases and J by 1 base. The CDR3 length is 15 residues. Germline-derived CDR1 and CDR2 are SGHVS and FNYEAQ. DNA for the CDR3: TGTGCCAGCAGCTTGCGACAGGGGCCGAACACTGAAGCTTTCTTT. Translating gives CASSLRQGPNTEAFF.

The chain is built from TRBV5-1 and TRBJ2-7; tentative D call: TRBD2 (5 bases). This CDR3 is built from 14 residues. CDR1 and CDR2 from the germline V gene are SGHRS and YFSETQ. Trimming cost V 8 bases and J 2 bases, with 17 bases left between them. The CDR3 sequence: CASPESGNPYEQYF. The CDR3 region has the DNA TGCGCCAGTCCTGAATCGGGAAACCCCTACGAGCAGTACTTC.

This chain joins TRBV2 and TRBJ1-5, with 11 positions matching TRBD1. CDR3 length: 17 amino acids. The trim removed 1 base at V and 4 bases at J, leaving 6 bases unmatched. Per the germline V gene, CDR1 is SNHLY and CDR2 is FYNNEI. The CDR3 is CASSEGDRGSGNQPQHF. CDR3 sequence (DNA): TGTGCCAGCAGTGAAGGGGACAGGGGGAGTGGAAATCAGCCCCAGCATTTT.

V and J are TRBV28 and TRBJ1-4; TRBD1 is a possible D gene (6 bases). V was trimmed by 3 bases and J by 7 bases, leaving 18 bases between them. The CDR3 contains 16 residues. CDR1 MDHEN and CDR2 SYDVKM come from the germline V gene. This CDR3 is CASSFRQGLRVEKLFF. The CDR3 DNA is TGTGCCAGCAGTTTCAGGCAGGGGCTTCGTGTTGAAAAACTGTTTTTT.

The chain recombines TRBV9 with TRBJ1-3; D possibly corresponds to TRBD1 (5 bases). V was clipped by 3 bases and J by 0 bases, with 13 bases between them. CDR1 is SGDLS and CDR2 is YYNGEE in the germline V gene. The CDR3 covers 16 residues. The CDR3 region is CASSETVSNSGNTIYF. The DNA of the CDR3 is TGTGCCAGCAGCGAGACAGTATCCAACTCTGGAAACACCATATATTTT.

This clone was picked up a small number of times. This chain uses TRBV5-5 with TRBJ2-7; 7 nucleotides align to TRBD1. Germline values: CDR1 SGHKS, CDR2 YYEKEE (reference sequence). V was pared by 6 bases and J by 1 base, with 10 bases of the junction left unmatched. The CDR3 totals 15 residues. Here the CDR3 DNA reads TGTGCCAGCAAAAGACAGGGTGATGGGTCCTACGAGCAGTACTTC. It codes for CASKRQGDGSYEQYF.

This chain uses TRBV7-6 with TRBJ2-2; no reliable D call. The CDR3 covers 15 residues. Germline-derived CDR1 and CDR2 are SGHVS and FNYEAQ. V lost 0 bases to trimming and J lost 3 bases, with 8 bases between them. The CDR3 nucleotides read TGTGCCAGCAGCTTAGCGGTCCAGGACACCGGGGAGCTGTTTTTT. Translating gives CASSLAVQDTGELFF.

The gene calls are TRBV5-1 and TRBJ1-1, with 7 bases lining up with TRBD1. This CDR3 spans 15 amino acids. The germline V gene encodes CDR1 SGHRS and CDR2 YFSETQ. Trimming removed 4 bases from V and 0 bases from J; junction bases left unmatched: 6. CDR3 DNA sequence: TGCGCCAGCAGCAGGGACAGCATATTGAACACTGAAGCTTTCTTT. Amino acids: CASSRDSILNTEAFF.

The chain links TRBV6-1 to TRBJ2-5, with a possible D match to TRBD2 (5 bases). Trimming shortened V by 6 bases and J by 5 bases, and 13 bases separated the two germline ends. Looked up from germline, CDR1 is MNHNS and CDR2 is SASEGT. The length of the CDR3 is 13 residues. The CDR3 here is CASRQSGRETQYF. CDR3 bases: TGTGCCAGCAGGCAGAGCGGTAGGGAGACCCAGTACTTC.

The V gene is TRBV30, the J gene TRBJ2-7, with D hard to call. Germline CDR1 and CDR2: GTSNPN and SVGIG (reference sequence). The CDR3 contains 11 residues. V was shortened by 4 bases and J by 4 bases, with 8 bases between the two germline ends. This chain's CDR3 is CAWTRSYEQYF. Written as DNA, the CDR3 is TGTGCCTGGACTCGGAGTTACGAGCAGTACTTC.

The genes are TRBV11-2 and TRBJ1-3; D possibly corresponds to TRBD1 (6 bases). The germline gives CDR1 SGHAT, CDR2 FQNNGV. Trimming pared 4 bases from V and 0 bases from J, leaving 13 bases between. The CDR3 is 16 residues long. CDR3: CASSSPGQSSGNTIYF. In nucleotides, the CDR3 is TGTGCCAGCAGCTCGCCGGGACAAAGCTCTGGAAACACCATATATTTT.

This chain links TRBV25-1 with TRBJ1-2; 10 nucleotides line up with TRBD1. CDR1 and CDR2 (germline): MGHDK, SYGVNS. V lost 1 base to trimming and J lost 6 bases; unmatched junction nucleotides: 2. This CDR3 region has 14 residues. The CDR3 DNA is TGTGCCAGCAGTGAATTTGGGACAGGGGATGGCTACACCTTC. It translates to CASSEFGTGDGYTF.

The V and J genes are TRBV13 and TRBJ2-3, with TRBD2 identical over 9 bases. The CDR3 extends over 17 amino acids. The ends lost 4 bases at V and 0 bases at J; junction bases unmatched: 8. The germline CDR1 and CDR2 sequences are PRHDT and FYEKMQ (reference sequence). The CDR3 here is CASSSRLAGWSTDTQYF. DNA of the CDR3: TGTGCCAGCAGCTCCCGTCTAGCGGGGTGGAGCACAGATACGCAGTATTTT.

This clone was seen just once. The chain couples TRBV28 to TRBJ2-2, with TRBD2 as a possible D gene (5 bases). Germline loops: CDR1 MDHEN, CDR2 SYDVKM. The CDR3 length is 12 residues. The V end was cut by 10 bases, the J end by 4 bases, with 10 bases between. The CDR3 protein is CATDRGTGELFF. In DNA, the CDR3 is TGTGCCACCGACCGGGGCACCGGGGAGCTGTTTTTT.

The chain is built from TRBV28 and TRBJ1-4; no definite D call. V was cut by 4 bases and J by 8 bases, with 17 bases left in between. The CDR3 is 15 amino acids. In germline, CDR1 is MDHEN, CDR2 SYDVKM. The CDR3 DNA sequence: TGTGCCAGCAGTTCCTCGGGGTCGGGAGGGGAAAAACTGTTTTTT. As protein: CASSSSGSGGEKLFF.

This clone was found a few times. The rearrangement joins TRBV15 to TRBJ2-1, with D tentatively TRBD1 (5 bases). This CDR3 is 16 amino acids long. Trimming removed 0 bases from V and 8 bases from J, with 17 bases in between. Germline V gene lookup returns CDR1 LNHNV and CDR2 YYDKDF (reference sequence). CDR3 nucleotides: TGTGCCACCAGCAGAGATCGGGCAGGGAATTCGGATGAGCAGTTCTTC. Encoded protein: CATSRDRAGNSDEQFF.

The chain recombines TRBV19 with TRBJ1-2; tentatively, D is TRBD1 (5 bases). This CDR3 comprises 16 residues. The germline V gene encodes CDR1 LNHDA and CDR2 SQIVND (reference sequence). Trimming cost V 9 bases and J 0 bases, with 20 bases left between them. Here the CDR3 DNA reads TGTGCCAGCAGACCGCGGGGGGTTTTAGCTAACTATGGCTACACCTTC. Translating gives CASRPRGVLANYGYTF.

There are a few counts of this clone. The V call is TRBV21-1, the J call TRBJ2-6. TRBV21-1 is deemed a pseudogene. This CDR3 spans 15 amino acids. The chain's CDR3 is CASSKGTSGANVLTF. The CDR3 DNA follows: TGTGCCAGCAGCAAGGGTACCTCTGGGGCCAACGTCCTGACTTTC.

The rearrangement links TRBV9 to TRBJ2-3; unclear D gene. CDR3 length: 13 residues. Trimming took 0 bases from V and 5 from J, leaving 7 bases between them. Germline loops: CDR1 SGDLS, CDR2 YYNGEE. The CDR3 region is CASSVALEDTQYF. The CDR3 nucleotides read TGTGCCAGCAGCGTAGCGCTAGAAGATACGCAGTATTTT.